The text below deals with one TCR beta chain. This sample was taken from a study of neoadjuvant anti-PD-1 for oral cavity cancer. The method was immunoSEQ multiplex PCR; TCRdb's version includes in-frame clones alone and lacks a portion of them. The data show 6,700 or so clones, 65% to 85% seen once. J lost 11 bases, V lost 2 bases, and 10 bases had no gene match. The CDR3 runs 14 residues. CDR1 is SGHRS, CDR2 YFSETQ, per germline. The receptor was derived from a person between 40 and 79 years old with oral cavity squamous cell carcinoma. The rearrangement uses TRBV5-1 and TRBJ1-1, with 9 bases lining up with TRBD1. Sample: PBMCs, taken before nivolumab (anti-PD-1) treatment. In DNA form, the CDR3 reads TGCGCCAGCAGCTTTGAAACAGGGGGCGGAGGGGCTTTCTTT. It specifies CASSFETGGGGAFF.